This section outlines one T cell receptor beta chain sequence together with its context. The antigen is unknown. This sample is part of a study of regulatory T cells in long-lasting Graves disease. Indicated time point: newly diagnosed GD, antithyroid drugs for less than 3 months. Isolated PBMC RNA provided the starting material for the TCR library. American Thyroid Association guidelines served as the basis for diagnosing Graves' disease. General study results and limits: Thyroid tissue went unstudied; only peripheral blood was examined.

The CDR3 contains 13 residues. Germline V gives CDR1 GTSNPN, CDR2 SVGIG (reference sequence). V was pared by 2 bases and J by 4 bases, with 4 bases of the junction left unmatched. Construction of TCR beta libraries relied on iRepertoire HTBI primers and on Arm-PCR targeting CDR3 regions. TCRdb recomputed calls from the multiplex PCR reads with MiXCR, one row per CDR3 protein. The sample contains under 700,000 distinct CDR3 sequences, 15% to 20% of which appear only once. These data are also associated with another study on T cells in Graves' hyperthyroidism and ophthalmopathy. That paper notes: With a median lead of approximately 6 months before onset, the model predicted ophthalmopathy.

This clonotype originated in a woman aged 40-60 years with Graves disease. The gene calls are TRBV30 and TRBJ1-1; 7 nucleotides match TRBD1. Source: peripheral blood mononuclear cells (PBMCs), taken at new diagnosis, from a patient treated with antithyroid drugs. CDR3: CAWSTGARTEAFF. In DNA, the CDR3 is TGTGCCTGGAGTACAGGGGCGCGCACTGAAGCTTTCTTT.